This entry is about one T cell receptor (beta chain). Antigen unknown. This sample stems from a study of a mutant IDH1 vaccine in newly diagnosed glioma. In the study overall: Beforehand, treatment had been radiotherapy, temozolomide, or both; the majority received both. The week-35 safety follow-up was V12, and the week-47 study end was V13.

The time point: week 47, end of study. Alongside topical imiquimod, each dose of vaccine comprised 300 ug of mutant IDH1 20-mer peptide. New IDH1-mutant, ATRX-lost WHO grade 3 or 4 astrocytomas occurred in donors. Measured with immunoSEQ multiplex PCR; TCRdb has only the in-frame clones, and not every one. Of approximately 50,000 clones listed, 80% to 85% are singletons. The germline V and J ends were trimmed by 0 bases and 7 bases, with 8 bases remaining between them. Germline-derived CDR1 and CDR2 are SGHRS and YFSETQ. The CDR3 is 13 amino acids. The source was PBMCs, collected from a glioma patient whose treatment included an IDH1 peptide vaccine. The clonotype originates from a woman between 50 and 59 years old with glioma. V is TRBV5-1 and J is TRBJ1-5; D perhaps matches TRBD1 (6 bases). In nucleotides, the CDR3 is TGCGCCAGCAGCTTGGGGACAGACCAGCCCCAGCATTTT. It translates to CASSLGTDQPQHF.